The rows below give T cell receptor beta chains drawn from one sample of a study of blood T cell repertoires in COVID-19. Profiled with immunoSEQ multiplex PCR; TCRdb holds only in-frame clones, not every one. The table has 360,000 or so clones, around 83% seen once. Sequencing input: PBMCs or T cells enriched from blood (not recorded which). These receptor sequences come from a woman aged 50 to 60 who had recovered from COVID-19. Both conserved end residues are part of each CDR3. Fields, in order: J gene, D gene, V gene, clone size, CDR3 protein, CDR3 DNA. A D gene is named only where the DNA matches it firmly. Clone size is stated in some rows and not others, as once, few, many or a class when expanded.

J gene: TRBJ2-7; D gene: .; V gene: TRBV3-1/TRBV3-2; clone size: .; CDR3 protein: CASSQDRGQYF; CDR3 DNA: TGTGCCAGCAGCCAAGACAGGGGGCAGTACTTC
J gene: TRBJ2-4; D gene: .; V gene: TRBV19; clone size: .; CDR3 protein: CASSPTGPGAKNIQYF; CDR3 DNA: TGTGCCAGTAGTCCGACCGGTCCAGGGGCCAAAAACATTCAGTACTTC
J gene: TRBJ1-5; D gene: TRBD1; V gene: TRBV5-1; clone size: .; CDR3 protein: CASSLTGVGNQPQHF; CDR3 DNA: TGCGCCAGCAGCTTAACAGGGGTCGGGAATCAGCCCCAGCATTTT
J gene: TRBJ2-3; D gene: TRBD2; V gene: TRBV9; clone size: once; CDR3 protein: CASSVALSASGPSTDTQYF; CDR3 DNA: TGTGCCAGCAGCGTAGCTCTAAGCGCTAGCGGGCCTAGCACAGATACGCAGTATTTT
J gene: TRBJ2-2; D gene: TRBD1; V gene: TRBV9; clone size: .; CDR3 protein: CASTRTGTANTGELFF; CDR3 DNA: TGTGCCAGCACCCGAACTGGGACAGCTAACACCGGGGAGCTGTTTTTT
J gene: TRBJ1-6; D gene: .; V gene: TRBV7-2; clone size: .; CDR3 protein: CASSEILRVGSPLHF; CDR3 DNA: TGTGCCAGCAGCGAAATACTCAGGGTCGGCTCACCCCTCCACTTT
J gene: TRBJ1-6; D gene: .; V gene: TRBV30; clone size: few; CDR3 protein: CAWGRSSYNSPLHF; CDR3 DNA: TGTGCCTGGGGGAGAAGCTCCTATAATTCACCCCTCCACTTT
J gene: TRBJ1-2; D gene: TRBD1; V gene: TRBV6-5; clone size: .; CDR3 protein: CASSYGGQGLVGYTF; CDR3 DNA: TGTGCCAGCAGTTACGGGGGACAGGGTTTAGTTGGCTACACCTTC
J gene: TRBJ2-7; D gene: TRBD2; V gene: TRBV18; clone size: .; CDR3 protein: CASGTSGVEQYF; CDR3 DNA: TGTGCCAGCGGGACTAGCGGGGTCGAGCAGTACTTC
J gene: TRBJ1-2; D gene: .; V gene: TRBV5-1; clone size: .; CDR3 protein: CASSRDTHEGYTF; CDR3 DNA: TGCGCCAGCAGCCGGGACACCCACGAGGGCTACACCTTC
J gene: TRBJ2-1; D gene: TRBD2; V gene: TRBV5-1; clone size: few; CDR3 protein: CASSAGTSGGLSYNEQFF; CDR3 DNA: TGCGCCAGCAGCGCCGGGACTAGCGGGGGCCTCTCCTACAATGAGCAGTTCTTC
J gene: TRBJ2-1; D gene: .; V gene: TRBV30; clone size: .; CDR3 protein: CAWRIRAEQFF; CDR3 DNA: TGTGCCTGGAGGATTCGTGCGGAGCAGTTCTTC
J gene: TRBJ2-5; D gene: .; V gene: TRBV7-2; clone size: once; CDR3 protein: CASSLAEAIQETQYF; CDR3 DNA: TGTGCCAGCAGCTTAGCAGAGGCTATCCAAGAGACCCAGTACTTC
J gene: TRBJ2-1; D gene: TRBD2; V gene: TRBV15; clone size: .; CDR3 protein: CATGAGGIYNEQFF; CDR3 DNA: TGTGCCACCGGAGCGGGAGGTATCTACAATGAGCAGTTCTTC
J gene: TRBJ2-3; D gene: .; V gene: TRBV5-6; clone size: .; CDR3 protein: CASSNRPGFSTDTQYF; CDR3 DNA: TGTGCCAGCAGCAATCGTCCAGGGTTCAGCACAGATACGCAGTATTTT
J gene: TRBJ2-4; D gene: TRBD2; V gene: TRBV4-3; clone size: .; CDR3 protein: CASSQDLGGNIQYF; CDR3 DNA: TGCGCCAGCAGCCAAGATTTGGGGGGGAACATTCAGTACTTC
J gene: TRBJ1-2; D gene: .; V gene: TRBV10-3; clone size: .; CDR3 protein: CAISGQPPPHDYTF; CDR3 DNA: TGTGCCATCAGCGGACAACCCCCCCCTCACGACTACACCTTC
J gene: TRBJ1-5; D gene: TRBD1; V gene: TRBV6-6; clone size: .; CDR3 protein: CASSRRTGPQHF; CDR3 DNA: TGTGCCAGCAGTAGAAGGACAGGGCCCCAGCATTTT
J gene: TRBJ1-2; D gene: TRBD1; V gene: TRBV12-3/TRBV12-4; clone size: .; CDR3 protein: CASSFTGQGHTF; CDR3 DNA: TGTGCCAGCAGTTTTACGGGACAGGGCCACACCTTC
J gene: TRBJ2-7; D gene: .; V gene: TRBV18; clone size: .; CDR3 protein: CASSPPDRRYEQYF; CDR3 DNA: TGTGCCAGCTCACCACCAGACAGGAGGTACGAGCAGTACTTC
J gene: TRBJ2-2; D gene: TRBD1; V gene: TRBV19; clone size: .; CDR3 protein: CASILGQGGTGELFF; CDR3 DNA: TGTGCCAGTATTCTGGGACAGGGTGGCACCGGGGAGCTGTTTTTT
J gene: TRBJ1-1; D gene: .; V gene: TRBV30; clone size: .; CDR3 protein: CAWRDSLNTEAFF; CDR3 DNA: TGTGCCTGGAGAGACAGTTTGAACACTGAAGCTTTCTTT
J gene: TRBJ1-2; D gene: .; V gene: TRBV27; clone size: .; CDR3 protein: CASSLLGGDGYTF; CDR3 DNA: TGTGCCAGCAGTTTATTAGGCGGGGACGGCTACACCTTC
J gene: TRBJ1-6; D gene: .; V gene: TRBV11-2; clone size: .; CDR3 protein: CASSLVFGGTYNSPLHF; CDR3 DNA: TGTGCCAGCAGCTTAGTATTTGGAGGGACCTATAATTCACCCCTCCACTTT
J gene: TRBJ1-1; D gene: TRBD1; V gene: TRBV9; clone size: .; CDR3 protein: CASSVAQGAHTEAFF; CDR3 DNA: TGTGCCAGCAGCGTCGCCCAGGGGGCACACACTGAAGCTTTCTTT
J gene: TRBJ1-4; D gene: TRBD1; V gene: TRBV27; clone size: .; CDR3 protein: CASTRTGTATNEKLFF; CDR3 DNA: TGTGCCAGCACTAGGACAGGGACGGCAACTAATGAAAAACTGTTTTTT
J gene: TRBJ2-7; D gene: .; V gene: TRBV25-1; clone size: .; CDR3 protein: CASIFTYPLAHEQYF; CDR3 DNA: TGTGCCAGCATCTTTACGTACCCGTTGGCCCACGAGCAGTACTTC
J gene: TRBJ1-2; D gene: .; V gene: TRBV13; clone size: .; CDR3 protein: CASSSPGQNLYGYTF; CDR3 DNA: TGTGCCAGCAGCTCCCCAGGACAGAATCTGTACGGCTACACCTTC
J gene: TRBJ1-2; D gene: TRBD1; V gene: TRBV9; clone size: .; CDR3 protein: CASSVGIQGAAGYTF; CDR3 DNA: TGTGCCAGCAGCGTAGGAATACAGGGGGCGGCTGGCTACACCTTC
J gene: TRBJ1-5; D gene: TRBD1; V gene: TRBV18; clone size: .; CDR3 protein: CASSPGQGGQPQHF; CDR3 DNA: TGTGCCAGCTCGCCCGGACAGGGGGGACAGCCCCAGCATTTT
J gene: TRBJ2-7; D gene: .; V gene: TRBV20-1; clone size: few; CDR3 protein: CSASPPGLTYEQYF; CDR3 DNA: TGCAGTGCTAGTCCTCCGGGACTCACCTACGAGCAGTACTTC
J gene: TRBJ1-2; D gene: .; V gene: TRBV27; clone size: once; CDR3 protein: CASSFDRRGGYTF; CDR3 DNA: TGTGCCAGCAGTTTTGACAGACGCGGTGGCTACACCTTC
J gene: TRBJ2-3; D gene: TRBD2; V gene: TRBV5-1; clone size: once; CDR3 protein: CASSLESSGRAKDTQYF; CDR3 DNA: TGCGCCAGCAGCTTGGAAAGTAGCGGGAGGGCCAAAGATACGCAGTATTTT
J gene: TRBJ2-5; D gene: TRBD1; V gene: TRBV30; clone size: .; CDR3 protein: CAWGTGGDSQETQYF; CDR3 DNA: TGTGCCTGGGGGACAGGGGGCGATTCCCAAGAGACCCAGTACTTC
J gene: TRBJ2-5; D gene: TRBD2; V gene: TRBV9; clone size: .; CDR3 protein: CASSVDPSGRAQETQYF; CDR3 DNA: TGTGCCAGCAGCGTAGACCCCAGCGGGAGGGCCCAAGAGACCCAGTACTTC
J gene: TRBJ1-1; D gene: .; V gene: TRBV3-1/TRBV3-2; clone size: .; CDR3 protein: CASSQGTGQAFF; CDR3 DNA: TGTGCCAGCAGCCAGGGAACAGGGCAAGCTTTCTTT
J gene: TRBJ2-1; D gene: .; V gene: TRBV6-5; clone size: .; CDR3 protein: CASRDLKGVNEQFF; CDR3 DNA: TGTGCCAGCAGGGACCTAAAGGGAGTCAATGAGCAGTTCTTC
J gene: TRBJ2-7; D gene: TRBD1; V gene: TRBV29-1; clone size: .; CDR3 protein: CSVVGTGGHYEQYF; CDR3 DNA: TGCAGCGTTGTAGGGACAGGGGGTCACTACGAGCAGTACTTC
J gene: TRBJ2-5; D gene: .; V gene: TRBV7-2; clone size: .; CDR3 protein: CASSQRGWQGGQETQYF; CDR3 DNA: TGTGCCAGCAGCCAAAGAGGGTGGCAGGGGGGACAAGAGACCCAGTACTTC
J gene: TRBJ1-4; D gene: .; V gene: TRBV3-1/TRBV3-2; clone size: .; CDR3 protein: CASSLAPGDLFF; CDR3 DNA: TGTGCCAGCAGCCTGGCCCCGGGAGACCTGTTTTTT
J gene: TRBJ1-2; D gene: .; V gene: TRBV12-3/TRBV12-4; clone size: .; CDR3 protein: CASTLGGEDGYTF; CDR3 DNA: TGTGCCAGCACCCTGGGGGGTGAGGATGGCTACACCTTC
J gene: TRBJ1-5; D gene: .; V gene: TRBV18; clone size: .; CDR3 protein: CASSPGATGNQPQHF; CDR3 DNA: TGTGCCAGCTCTCCGGGTGCCACGGGCAATCAGCCCCAGCATTTT
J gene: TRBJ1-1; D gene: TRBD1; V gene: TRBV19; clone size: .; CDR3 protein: CASSTLPSTGADTEAFF; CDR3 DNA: TGTGCCAGTAGTACCCTCCCGTCGACAGGGGCGGACACTGAAGCTTTCTTT
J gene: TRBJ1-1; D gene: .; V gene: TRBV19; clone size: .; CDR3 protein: CASSIVRGEEAFF; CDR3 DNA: TGTGCCAGTAGTATAGTACGTGGTGAGGAAGCTTTCTTT
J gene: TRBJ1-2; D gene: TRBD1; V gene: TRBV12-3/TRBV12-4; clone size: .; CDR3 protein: CASSLGQALGYTF; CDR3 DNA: TGTGCCAGCAGTTTGGGACAGGCATTGGGCTACACCTTC
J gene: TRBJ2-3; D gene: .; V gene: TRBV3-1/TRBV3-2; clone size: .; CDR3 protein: CASSQEERTQYF; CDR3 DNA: TGTGCCAGCAGCCAAGAAGAGCGGACGCAGTATTTT
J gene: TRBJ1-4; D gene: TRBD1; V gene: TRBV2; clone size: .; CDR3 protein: CASTRDRVGATNEKLFF; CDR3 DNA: TGTGCCAGCACTAGGGACAGGGTTGGGGCAACTAATGAAAAACTGTTTTTT
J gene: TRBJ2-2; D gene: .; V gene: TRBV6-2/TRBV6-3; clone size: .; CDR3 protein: CASSVLGATGELFF; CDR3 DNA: TGTGCCAGCAGTGTCCTAGGTGCCACCGGGGAGCTGTTTTTT
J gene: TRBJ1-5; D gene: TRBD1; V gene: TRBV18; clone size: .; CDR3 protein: CASSGQINQPQHF; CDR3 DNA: TGTGCCAGCTCGGGACAGATCAATCAGCCCCAGCATTTT
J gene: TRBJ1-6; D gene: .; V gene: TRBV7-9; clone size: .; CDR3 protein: CASSPHHDSPLHF; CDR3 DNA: TGTGCCAGCAGCCCCCATCATGATTCACCCCTCCACTTT
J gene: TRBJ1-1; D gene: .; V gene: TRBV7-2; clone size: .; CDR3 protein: CASSSFGTILEAFF; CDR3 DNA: TGTGCCAGCAGCTCCTTCGGGACAATACTTGAAGCTTTCTTT
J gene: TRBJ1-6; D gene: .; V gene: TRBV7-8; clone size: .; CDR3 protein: CASSNAFGSNSPLHF; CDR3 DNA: TGTGCCAGCAGCAACGCCTTCGGGTCCAATTCACCCCTCCACTTT
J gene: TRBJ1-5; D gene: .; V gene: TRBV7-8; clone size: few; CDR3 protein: CASSLSNGGQSNQPQHF; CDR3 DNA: TGTGCCAGCAGCTTATCTAATGGGGGCCAGTCAAATCAGCCCCAGCATTTT
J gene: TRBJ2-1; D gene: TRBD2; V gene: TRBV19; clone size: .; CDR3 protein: CASTPTPGGLSEQFF; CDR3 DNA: TGTGCCAGTACCCCCACCCCGGGGGGGCTGAGTGAGCAGTTCTTC
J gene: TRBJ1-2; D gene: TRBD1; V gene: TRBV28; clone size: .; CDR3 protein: CASRGGQIGGYTF; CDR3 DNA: TGTGCCAGCAGGGGGGGACAGATTGGAGGCTACACCTTC